This entry concerns a single TCR beta chain. Its cognate antigen is unknown. This sample is drawn from a study of response to subunit inactivated influenza vaccine. Germline CDR1 and CDR2: SGDLS and YYNGEE. V was trimmed by 4 bases and J by 5 bases, leaving 18 bases between them. The CDR3 is 15 residues long. General study points: A suggestion made by the authors is that each seasonal influenza vaccination recruits few new T cells.

TCRdb re-derived calls from the RT-PCR reads in MiXCR, one entry per CDR3 protein. The table includes some 800,000 distinct CDR3 sequences, 20% to 25% detected once. The material sequenced was PBMCs from blood, taken roughly 5 days after vaccination. This TCR was sampled from a man over 45 who received an inactivated influenza vaccine. The chain is built from TRBV9 and TRBJ2-5; TRBD1 or TRBD2 may be the D gene (5 bases each). The CDR3 is CASSSEGRTFETQYF. The CDR3 DNA reads TGTGCCAGCAGCTCTGAGGGACGTACTTTTGAGACCCAGTACTTC.